This T cell receptor (beta chain) was sequenced during a study of T cells in tumors after PD-1 blockade. Study-wide context: Prior checkpoint blockade, systemic immunosuppressant use, or anti-cancer therapy within 4 weeks excluded patients. A subset received ongoing vismodegib 150 mg daily alongside anti-PD-1 therapy.

Deletions cut 4 bases from V and 0 bases from J, with 16 bases between. This CDR3 comprises 16 residues. Germline V CDR1 and CDR2: SGHVS, FNYEAQ. Study-level points and caveats: Peripheral recruitment is suggested, as some novel exhausted tumor clones were in pre-treatment blood.

The data were produced by immunoSEQ multiplex PCR, yet TCRdb's version contains in-frame clones alone and is incomplete. Counted here are several thousand clones, approximately 71% occurring once; the ten biggest clones make up around 9.3%. On this clone: The antigen is unknown.

This chain uses TRBV7-6 with TRBJ2-7; weak D call: TRBD2 (6 bases). This material consisted of tumor tissue, taken after anti-PD-1 treatment. The clonotype was recovered from a human donor with basal cell carcinoma. The chain's CDR3 is CASSSGVGGSSYEQYF. DNA of the CDR3: TGTGCCAGCAGCTCAGGAGTCGGGGGATCCTCCTACGAGCAGTACTTC. Combining the CDR3 with reference TRBV7-6 and TRBJ2-7 gives the whole variable domain GAGVSQSPRYKVTKRGQDVALRCDPISGHVSLYWYRQALGQGPEFLTYFNYEAQQDKSGLPNDRFSAERPEGSISTLTIQRTEQRDSAMYRCASSSGVGGSSYEQYFGPGTRLTVT.